The clone carrying this T cell receptor (beta chain) came up many times. Antigen: not known. The data stem from a study of neurological immune-mediated disorders. Findings and limits, study-wide: The multiple sclerosis repertoire cluster was not associated with any clinical or MRI feature, with the authors stating that larger cohorts are needed. The study found the most TCR clonal expansion in HTLV-1-associated myelopathy and the least in multiple sclerosis, below healthy controls.

MiXCR, applied by TCRdb to the 5' RACE reads, yields one record per CDR3 protein. The sample records about 120,000 distinct CDR3 sequences, roughly 3.1% being singletons. Per germline, CDR1 SGHRS and CDR2 YFSETQ. V gave up 0 bases and J gave up 2 bases, with 19 bases separating them. The CDR3 is 18 residues long. Sequences were obtained from PBMCs. This TCR derives from a woman in her twenties or thirties with multiple sclerosis. This chain connects TRBV5-1 to TRBJ2-3; D is possibly TRBD1 (6 bases). CDR3 loop: CASSLEAPGQLYTDTQYF. CDR3 nucleotides: TGCGCCAGCAGCTTGGAAGCACCCGGACAGTTATACACAGATACGCAGTATTTT.